The 15 T cell receptor beta chains in this list originate from one sample, sequenced in a study of PD-L1 blockade in urothelial cancer. Time point meaning: pretreatment peripheral blood. Only in-frame clones appear in the TCRdb table, and some are missing; sequencing was by immunoSEQ multiplex PCR. Of approximately 52,000 clones listed, roughly 87% are singletons. This material consisted of PBMCs, taken around atezolizumab (anti-PD-L1) treatment. The source of these receptors is a man in his 70s with urothelial cancer.

In this sample, this clone turned up once. The rearrangement uses TRBV5-1 and TRBJ2-1, with 8 bases matching TRBD2. Germline CDR1 reads SGHRS; CDR2 reads YFSETQ. The CDR3 is made up of 15 amino acids. The V and J ends lost 2 bases and 0 bases, in that order; junction bases with no gene match: 1. The CDR3 coding sequence is TGCGCCAGCAGCTTCGGGACTAGCTCCTACAATGAGCAGTTCTTC. Translating it yields CASSFGTSSYNEQFF.

The sample holds one count of this clone. The gene calls are TRBV19 and TRBJ2-2; 7 positions agree with TRBD2. After removal of 2 bases from V and 5 bases from J, the junction contained 14 bases not matched to a gene. Germline-derived CDR1 and CDR2 are LNHDA and SQIVND (reference sequence). The CDR3 is 18 amino acids. CDR3 sequence (DNA): TGTGCCAGTAGTATAACGGGGACTAAAGGGGCACGGACCGGGGAGCTGTTTTTT. It is translated as CASSITGTKGARTGELFF.

This clone came up once. V is TRBV2 and J is TRBJ2-7; no reliable D call. V dropped 10 bases and J dropped 0 bases, with 13 bases sitting between them. This CDR3 is built from 13 residues. CDR1 is SNHLY and CDR2 is FYNNEI in the germline V gene. The CDR3 spells CANIDSSSYEQYF. CDR3 DNA sequence: TGTGCCAACATCGACTCGAGCTCCTACGAGCAGTACTTC. The full variable domain, with the rest looked up from reference TRBV2 and TRBJ2-7, is EPEVTQTPSHQVTQMGQEVILRCVPISNHLYFYWYRQILGQKVEFLVSFYNNEISEKSEIFDDQFSVERPDGSNFTLKIRSTKLEDSAMYFCANIDSSSYEQYFGPGTRLTVT.

V usage is TRBV12-5 and J usage is TRBJ1-1, with 9 nucleotides matching TRBD1. Germline CDR1 is LGHNT and CDR2 is FRNRAP. This CDR3 region has 18 residues. The junction had 9 bases not matched to a gene; V was cut back by 1 base and J by 0 bases. CDR3 loop: CASGLAGTGLIVNTEAFF. In DNA, the CDR3 is TGTGCTAGTGGTTTGGCCGGGACAGGGCTGATTGTGAACACTGAAGCTTTCTTT.

This chain uses TRBV4-2 with TRBJ2-7; TRBD2 matches 8 bases. The CDR3 contains 16 residues. From germline, CDR1 is LGHNA and CDR2 YNFKEQ. V lost 0 bases to trimming and J lost 2 bases; unmatched junction nucleotides: 6. CDR3 in amino acids: CASSQDDSGTAYEQYF. CDR3 coding DNA: TGTGCCAGCAGCCAAGATGATAGCGGGACGGCCTACGAGCAGTACTTC.

In its sample, this clone was seen once. The rearrangement links TRBV5-1 to TRBJ1-5, with D possibly matching TRBD1 (6 bases). V dropped 4 bases and J dropped 5 bases, with 16 bases sitting between them. The germline V gene encodes CDR1 SGHRS and CDR2 YFSETQ. CDR3 length: 15 amino acids. This CDR3 reads CASSPDGGADQPQHF. The CDR3 bases are TGCGCCAGCAGCCCCGACGGGGGGGCCGATCAGCCCCAGCATTTT.

This chain links TRBV9 with TRBJ1-5; 10 nucleotides match TRBD1. There are 16 residues in the CDR3. Germline trimming cut 5 bases from V and 4 bases from J; bases unmatched to any gene: 9. The germline gives CDR1 SGDLS, CDR2 YYNGEE. CDR3 sequence: CASSTPGQGKNQPQHF. In DNA form, the CDR3 reads TGTGCCAGCAGTACTCCGGGACAGGGGAAAAATCAGCCCCAGCATTTT. Based on the CDR3 plus reference TRBV9 and TRBJ1-5, the full variable domain is DSGVTQTPKHLITATGQRVTLRCSPRSGDLSVYWYQQSLDQGLQFLIQYYNGEERAKGNILERFSAQQFPDLHSELNLSSLELGDSALYFCASSTPGQGKNQPQHFGDGTRLSIL.

The genes are TRBV5-1 and TRBJ1-4, with D possibly matching TRBD1 (5 bases). The CDR3 has 13 residues. Germline V gene sequence: CDR1 SGHRS, CDR2 YFSETQ. Between the trimmed V and J ends, which lost 5 bases and 7 bases, there was a span of 12 bases. CDR3 sequence: CASREGAGEKLFF. CDR3 coding DNA: TGCGCCAGCAGGGAAGGGGCTGGTGAAAAACTGTTTTTT.

The gene calls are TRBV28 and TRBJ2-4; TRBD2 matches 9 bases. CDR3 length: 17 residues. V trimming: 6 bases; J trimming: 3 bases; junction bases outside the gene matches: 12. Germline V CDR1 and CDR2: MDHEN, SYDVKM. The CDR3 protein is CASSLSGRWVGKNIQYF. DNA of the CDR3: TGTGCCAGCAGCTTAAGCGGGAGGTGGGTGGGCAAAAACATTCAGTACTTC.

This clone came up a few times. The chain is built from TRBV9 and TRBJ1-4; D might be TRBD1 (6 bases). Germline CDR1 is SGDLS and CDR2 is YYNGEE. Deletions cut 2 bases from V and 2 bases from J, with 7 bases between. The CDR3 has 14 amino acids. CDR3 DNA sequence: TGTGCCAGCAGCGTGCAGGGGACTAATGAAAAACTGTTTTTT. Translation: CASSVQGTNEKLFF.

CDR3 nucleotides: TGTGCCAGCTCATTGACCGGACAGGAGGGCACTGAAGCTTTCTTT. The encoded protein is CASSLTGQEGTEAFF. The chain links TRBV18 to TRBJ1-1, with TRBD1 matching 7 bases. With 5 bases clipped from V and 4 bases from J, the junction kept 10 bases outside the gene matches. The length of the CDR3 is 15 residues. The germline V gene encodes CDR1 KGHSH and CDR2 LQKENI.

This chain links TRBV6-5 with TRBJ2-6; D might be TRBD2 (5 bases). Trimming pared 10 bases from V and 0 bases from J, leaving 13 bases between. The CDR3 is 15 amino acids. The germline V gene has CDR1 MNHEY and CDR2 SVGAGI. CDR3 protein: CATSRGFSGANVLTF. The DNA of the CDR3 is TGTGCCACAAGTCGGGGTTTCTCTGGGGCCAACGTCCTGACTTTC.

The chain is built from TRBV5-1 and TRBJ1-4, with 7 bases identical to TRBD1. J was trimmed by 7 bases and V by 4 bases; bases with no gene match: 10. The CDR3 runs to 15 residues. Germline-derived CDR1 and CDR2 are SGHRS and YFSETQ. The CDR3 region is CASSPGNSGGEKLFF. The DNA for the CDR3 is TGCGCCAGCAGCCCAGGGAATTCAGGGGGTGAAAAACTGTTTTTT.

The chain has TRBV18 and TRBJ2-7; 8 nucleotides line up with TRBD1. The CDR3 is 16 amino acids. The V gene's germline CDR1 is KGHSH and CDR2 LQKENI. J lost 5 bases, V lost 3 bases, and 12 bases had no gene match. The CDR3 region is CASSPFPTGALDEQYF. Here the CDR3 DNA reads TGTGCCAGCTCACCTTTCCCGACAGGGGCACTGGACGAGCAGTACTTC.

The chain links TRBV2 to TRBJ2-1; 11 nucleotides agree with TRBD2. Looked up from germline, CDR1 is SNHLY and CDR2 is FYNNEI. With 6 bases clipped from V and 8 bases from J, the junction kept 9 bases outside the gene matches. This CDR3 comprises 15 residues. In nucleotides, the CDR3 is TGTGCCAGCAGGGAAACTAGCGGGAGACTCTATGAGCAGTTCTTC. Its translation: CASRETSGRLYEQFF.